This T cell receptor beta chain is drawn from a study of blood T cell repertoires in COVID-19. This CDR3 is built from 15 residues. The germline V gene encodes CDR1 MNHEY and CDR2 SVGAGI. V gave up 0 bases and J gave up 6 bases; unmatched junction bases: 4. TCRdb's table, derived via immunoSEQ multiplex PCR, lists solely in-frame clones and lacks some. Of 400,000 or so clones listed, around 87% are singletons. The TCR originated in a man aged 35 to 55 in a cohort exposed to, infected with or recovered from COVID-19 (not recorded which). The chain links TRBV6-5 to TRBJ1-1, with 10 bases that match TRBD1. The sequenced sample was PBMCs or T cells enriched from blood (not recorded which). As DNA, the CDR3 is TGTGCCAGCAGTTACTCCGGGACAGGGGTGGCTGAAGCTTTCTTT. Protein: CASSYSGTGVAEAFF.